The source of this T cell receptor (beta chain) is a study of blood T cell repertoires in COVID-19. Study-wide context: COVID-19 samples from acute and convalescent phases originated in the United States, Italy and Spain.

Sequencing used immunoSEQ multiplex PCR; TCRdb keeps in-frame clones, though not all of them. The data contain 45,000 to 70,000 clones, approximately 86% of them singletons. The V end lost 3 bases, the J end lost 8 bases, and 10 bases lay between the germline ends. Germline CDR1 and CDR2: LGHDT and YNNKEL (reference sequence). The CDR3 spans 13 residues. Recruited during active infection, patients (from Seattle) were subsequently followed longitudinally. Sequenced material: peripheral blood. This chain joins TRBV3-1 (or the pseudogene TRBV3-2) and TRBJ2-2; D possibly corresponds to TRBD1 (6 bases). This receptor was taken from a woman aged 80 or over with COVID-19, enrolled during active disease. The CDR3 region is CASSHNRAGELFF. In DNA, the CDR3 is TGTGCCAGCAGCCATAACAGGGCTGGGGAGCTGTTTTTT.